This TCR beta chain was recorded in a study of CD8+ T cells in alopecia areata. Study-wide context: Tofacitinib administration to treated patients was oral, at 5 to 10 mg twice daily. The study, taken as a whole, reports: Normal skin's resident alphabeta T cells are sequenced alongside lesional scalp T cells. Unlike in mice, where it was clearer, TCR sharing across patients was less clear, possibly HLA-related.

The germline gives CDR1 SNHLY, CDR2 FYNNEI. The V and J ends lost 4 bases and 3 bases respectively, with 9 bases between them. The CDR3 has 13 amino acids. PBMC-derived CD4+ and CD8+ T cells were sorted. A note on this clone: What it recognizes is unknown.

cDNA serving as the sequencing template came from extracted, reverse transcribed RNA. Some clones are missing from TCRdb's copy, which holds only in-frame ones; the method was immunoSEQ multiplex PCR. The data contain about 98,000 clones, roughly two fifths of them singletons. This sequence originates from a human donor with alopecia areata. The chain uses TRBV2 and TRBJ1-2, with D possibly matching TRBD1 (5 bases). Input material: CD4+ T cells sorted from blood. CDR3 sequence: CASSGGVDYGYTF. The CDR3 region has the DNA TGTGCCAGCAGTGGGGGCGTGGACTATGGCTACACCTTC.